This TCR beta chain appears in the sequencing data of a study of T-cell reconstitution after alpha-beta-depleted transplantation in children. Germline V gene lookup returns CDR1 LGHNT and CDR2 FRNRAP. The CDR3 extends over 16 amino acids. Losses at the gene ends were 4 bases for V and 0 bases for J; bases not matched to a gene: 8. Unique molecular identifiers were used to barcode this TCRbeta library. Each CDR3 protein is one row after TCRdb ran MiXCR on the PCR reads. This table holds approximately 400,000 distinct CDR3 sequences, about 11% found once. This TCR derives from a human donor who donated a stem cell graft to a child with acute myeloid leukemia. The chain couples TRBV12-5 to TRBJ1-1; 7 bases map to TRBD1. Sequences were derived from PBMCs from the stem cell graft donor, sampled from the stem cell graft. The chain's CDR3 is CASGWILQGMNTEAFF. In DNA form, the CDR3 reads TGTGCTAGTGGTTGGATCCTACAGGGGATGAACACTGAAGCTTTCTTT.